This is a list of T cell receptor beta chains from one sample in a study of OX40 agonist ivuxolimab in advanced cancers. Libraries were prepared by immunoSEQ multiplex PCR; TCRdb keeps only in-frame clonotypes and omits some of them. This sample has under 40,000 clones, with around three quarters found just once. Sample: CD4+ or CD8+ T cells sorted from blood, taken in a trial of the OX40 agonist ivuxolimab. Receptor source: an adult with an advanced solid tumor such as melanoma, head and neck, liver or kidney cancer. CDR3s include the opening cysteine and the closing phenylalanine or tryptophan. The order of the fields is CDR3 length, clone size, D gene, V gene, J gene, CDR3 protein, CDR3 DNA. The D gene is left open where the match is weak. Rows may omit the clone size; those that give it use once, few, many or a size class.

16	.	TRBD1	TRBV7-3	TRBJ2-1	CASSLTWTGRYNEQFF	TGTGCCAGCAGCTTGACCTGGACAGGCCGGTACAATGAGCAGTTCTTC
16	few	.	TRBV12-5	TRBJ2-3	CASGFGTNVGPDTQYF	TGTGCTAGTGGTTTCGGGACCAACGTCGGTCCAGATACGCAGTATTTT
11	.	.	TRBV20-1	TRBJ1-4	CSALVGGKLFF	TGCAGTGCTTTGGTTGGCGGAAAACTGTTTTTT
14	.	.	TRBV5-4	TRBJ1-1	CASSLGGDNTEAFF	TGTGCCAGCAGCTTAGGAGGGGACAACACTGAAGCTTTCTTT
15	.	.	TRBV21-1	TRBJ2-3	CASSNRGVNTDTQYF	TGTGCCAGCAGCAACCGGGGGGTTAACACAGATACGCAGTATTTT
13	.	.	TRBV30	TRBJ1-5	CAWSVRDEQPQHF	TGTGCCTGGAGTGTGCGGGATGAGCAGCCCCAGCATTTT
12	.	.	TRBV11-2	TRBJ1-2	CASSLAGGGYTF	TGTGCCAGCAGCTTAGCTGGTGGCGGCTACACCTTC
12	.	.	TRBV6-5	TRBJ1-4	CASRGFGEKLFF	TGTGCCAGCAGGGGGTTCGGTGAAAAACTGTTTTTT
16	.	TRBD1	TRBV6-1	TRBJ2-1	CASSEARGQGADEQFF	TGTGCCAGCAGTGAAGCAAGGGGACAGGGGGCAGATGAGCAGTTCTTC
12	.	.	TRBV30	TRBJ2-7	CAWSVGLAEQYF	TGTGCCTGGAGTGTAGGTCTTGCCGAGCAGTACTTC
16	.	TRBD1	TRBV4-1	TRBJ1-1	CASSRASGTANTEAFF	TGCGCCAGCAGCCGCGCCTCCGGGACAGCGAACACTGAAGCTTTCTTT
15	.	.	TRBV25-1	TRBJ2-1	CASSEFLSSYNEQFF	TGTGCCAGCAGTGAATTCTTAAGCTCCTACAATGAGCAGTTCTTC
12	few	.	TRBV28	TRBJ1-2	CASSFIGYGYTF	TGTGCCAGCAGTTTCATCGGCTATGGCTACACCTTC
13	.	.	TRBV6-5	TRBJ2-7	CASSYPGTYEQYF	TGTGCCAGCAGTTACCCCGGTACCTACGAGCAGTACTTC
14	.	TRBD1	TRBV19	TRBJ1-1	CASSSDRVRAEAFF	TGTGCCAGTAGTTCCGACAGGGTTCGGGCTGAAGCTTTCTTT
16	few	.	TRBV6-1	TRBJ1-1	CASSEALRGAYTEAFF	TGTGCCAGCAGTGAAGCGTTAAGGGGCGCGTACACTGAAGCTTTCTTT
13	.	.	TRBV7-8	TRBJ1-1	CASSFVTDTEAFF	TGTGCCAGCAGCTTCGTGACCGACACTGAAGCTTTCTTT
13	.	TRBD1	TRBV11-2	TRBJ2-7	CASSLTGTYEQYF	TGTGCCAGCAGCTTGACAGGGACCTACGAGCAGTACTTC
13	.	.	TRBV10-3	TRBJ1-1	CAISDEVNTEAFF	TGTGCCATCAGTGATGAGGTGAACACTGAAGCTTTCTTT
13	.	.	TRBV2	TRBJ2-5	CASSGLFQETQYF	TGTGCCAGCAGTGGACTATTCCAAGAGACCCAGTACTTC
15	.	TRBD1	TRBV7-2	TRBJ1-5	CASSWKGTDNQPQHF	TGTGCCAGCAGCTGGAAAGGGACAGACAATCAGCCCCAGCATTTT